Presented here are 4 T cell receptor beta chains from one specimen sequenced in a study of CD8+CD57+ T cells in acquired aplastic anemia. Template material for TCR beta VDJ and CDR3 profiling consisted of genomic DNA. Via MiXCR, TCRdb re-called the reads, giving one row per CDR3 protein. The sample gives around 200,000 distinct CDR3 sequences, roughly 45% of which show up once; 15% to 20% is in the top ten. Only patients with CD8+CD57+ cell expansion on flow cytometry were chosen for sequencing. The sample taken for sequencing was sorted CD4+, CD8+, or CD8+CD57+ T cells (not recorded which) from PBMCs. The source of these receptors is a human donor with aplastic anemia.

The chain has TRBV5-4 and TRBJ2-3; TRBD2 matches at 12 bases. This CDR3 has 16 residues. Trimming at V came to 4 bases and at J to 5 bases, leaving 8 bases not matched to a gene. CDR1 SGHNT and CDR2 YYREEE come from the germline V gene (reference sequence). The CDR3 nucleotides read TGTGCCAGCAGCCCACCTAGCGGGGGGGCTGGAGATACGCAGTATTTT. Its protein is CASSPPSGGAGDTQYF.

This rearrangement joins TRBV10-2 to TRBJ1-5, with TRBD1 matching over 8 bases. V shed 5 bases and J 8 bases; nucleotides not matched to a gene: 11. This CDR3 is 15 amino acids long. Germline V CDR1 and CDR2: WSHSY, SAAADI. In DNA form, the CDR3 reads TGCGCCAGCAGTTTCGGGACAGGAATTAACAAGCCCCAGCATTTT. Protein sequence: CASSFGTGINKPQHF.

This clonotype was recorded at least ten times. The chain recombines TRBV15 with TRBJ1-6; TRBD1 matches at 8 bases. This CDR3 region has 16 residues. Trimming cost V 3 bases and J 9 bases; bases outside gene matches: 10. Germline CDR1 and CDR2: LNHNV and YYDKDF (reference sequence). The chain's CDR3 is CATSSPKTGVSSPLHF. CDR3 DNA sequence: TGTGCCACCAGCAGCCCGAAGACAGGGGTGAGTTCACCCCTCCACTTT.

The genes are TRBV19 and TRBJ1-6; no clear D gene. Germline V gene lookup returns CDR1 LNHDA and CDR2 SQIVND (reference sequence). This CDR3 comprises 12 residues. Trimming pared 5 bases from V and 13 bases from J, leaving 12 bases between. DNA of the CDR3: TGTGCCAGTAGTCAACGGGAGCTGCCCCTCCACTTT. The encoded protein is CASSQRELPLHF.